These 16 T cell receptor beta chains originate from one sample sequenced in a study of T cell repertoires in cytomegalovirus infection (dated by TCRdb to the late 2010s). Sequenced on an Illumina HiSeq 1500. TCRdb trimmed public reads at Q25 via fastp, called clones via MiXCR and kept in-frame beta chains. Identical CDR3 proteins give one entry, which carries the most common genes and DNA. The sample table contains just over 450,000 distinct CDR3 sequences; only one count was recorded for 40% to 50% of them. The ten largest clones capture about 39% of the sample. Per the publication, the treatment or condition label means: in vitro stimulation with specific CMV peptide epitopes to enrich CMV-specific T cells. Antigen specificity for these receptors is unknown. Sequenced here: cultured PBMCs, sampled from culture after CMV antigen stimulation. The receptors shown here come from a human donor in good health (CMV status not recorded). Some clones in this sample may be carry-over from other donors' samples.

The chain employs TRBV7-2 and TRBJ2-1, with D maybe TRBD1 (6 bases). The CDR3 length is 14 residues. CDR1 SGHTA and CDR2 FQGNSA come from the germline V gene. Trimming shortened V by 5 bases and J by 2 bases, and 10 bases separated the two germline ends. The CDR3 loop reads CASSPRTAYNEQFF. For the CDR3, the DNA is TGTGCCAGCAGCCCGAGGACAGCCTACAATGAGCAGTTCTTC.

The V call is TRBV12-3 or TRBV12-4, the J call TRBJ1-2; D not resolved. Trimming pared 8 bases from V and 0 bases from J, leaving 7 bases between. The CDR3 consists of 12 residues. The CDR3 loop reads CASGPANYGYTF. Written as DNA, the CDR3 is TGTGCCAGCGGTCCGGCTAACTATGGCTACACCTTC.

The sample holds a few counts of this clonotype. This chain uses TRBV7-8 with TRBJ1-1; possible D gene TRBD1, 5 bases. The CDR3 sequence is 13 residues long. Germline V gene lookup returns CDR1 SGHVS and CDR2 FQNEAQ. The V end was cut by 6 bases, the J end by 1 base, with 9 bases between. Here the CDR3 reads CASRYQGNTEAFF. Written as DNA, the CDR3 is TGTGCCAGCAGATACCAGGGGAACACTGAAGCTTTCTTT.

This chain uses TRBV4-1 with TRBJ1-4; TRBD1 aligns across 7 bases. This CDR3 is built from 15 residues. Germline CDR1 reads MGHRA; CDR2 reads YSYEKL. The V gene end was trimmed by 2 bases and the J gene end by 8 bases; junction bases not matched to a gene: 8. DNA for the CDR3: TGCGCCAGCAGCCAACCCCAGGGGGAGCAGGAAAAACTGTTTTTT. This codes for CASSQPQGEQEKLFF.

The chain couples TRBV10-2 to TRBJ1-1; maybe TRBD1 (5 bases). Looked up from germline, CDR1 is WSHSY and CDR2 is SAAADI. Trimming left V 2 bases short and J 4 bases short, with 17 bases between. This CDR3 region has 16 residues. CDR3 protein: CASSEHPGRISTEAFF. The CDR3 DNA reads TGCGCCAGCAGTGAGCACCCGGGACGGATATCCACTGAAGCTTTCTTT.

This clonotype was observed many times. This chain joins TRBV7-2 and TRBJ1-5; D perhaps matches TRBD1 (5 bases). The V gene lost 2 bases and the J gene lost 6 bases, with 8 bases spanning the gap. CDR1 SGHTA and CDR2 FQGNSA come from the germline V gene. The CDR3 has 13 amino acids. The CDR3 region is CASSLTGGQPQHF. CDR3 nucleotides: TGTGCCAGCAGCTTAACGGGGGGTCAGCCCCAGCATTTT.

This rearrangement joins TRBV7-6 to TRBJ2-2; D is ambiguous. The ends were cut back, 7 bases at V and 1 base at J, with 7 bases in the middle. CDR1 SGHVS and CDR2 FNYEAQ come from the germline V gene. This CDR3 comprises 13 residues. DNA of the CDR3: TGTGCCAGCATGGGCAGGAACACCGGGGAGCTGTTTTTT. Amino acid sequence: CASMGRNTGELFF.

A few counts support this clonotype. This chain links TRBV12-3 or TRBV12-4 with TRBJ1-4, with TRBD1 as a possible D gene (5 bases). CDR3 length: 13 residues. Deletions cut 7 bases from V and 5 bases from J, with 11 bases between. CDR3 sequence reads: CASTPGTNEKLFF. CDR3 nucleotides: TGTGCCAGCACCCCGGGGACGAATGAAAAACTGTTTTTT.

The chain is built from TRBV20-1 and TRBJ2-7; D unresolved. Trimming shortened V by 6 bases and J by 6 bases, and 15 bases separated the two germline ends. The CDR3 runs 12 residues. The V gene's germline CDR1 is DFQATT and CDR2 SNEGSKA (reference sequence). The CDR3 reads CSATPGRVEQYF. The CDR3 region has the DNA TGCAGTGCAACGCCCGGACGGGTCGAGCAGTACTTC.

V and J are TRBV7-6 and TRBJ2-7; 7 nucleotides agree with TRBD1. Germline-derived CDR1 and CDR2 are SGHVS and FNYEAQ. With 5 bases clipped from V and 2 bases from J, the junction kept 9 bases outside the gene matches. CDR3 length: 15 residues. This chain's CDR3 is CASSPTGQRTYEQYF. The CDR3 region has the DNA TGTGCCAGCAGCCCGACAGGGCAGAGAACCTACGAGCAGTACTTC.

The sample holds one count of this clonotype. The V and J genes are TRBV10-3 and TRBJ2-7; TRBD2 is a possible D gene (5 bases). CDR3 length: 13 residues. Trimming removed 4 bases at V and 6 bases at J, with 13 bases between. Germline V gives CDR1 ENHRY, CDR2 SYGVKD. The CDR3 region is CAISGRQEIEQYF. The CDR3 coding sequence is TGTGCCATCAGTGGGAGGCAGGAGATCGAGCAGTACTTC.

The J gene is TRBJ2-7, the V gene TRBV7-4, with 7 nucleotides matching TRBD2. Germline CDR1 is SGHVT and CDR2 is SQSDAQ. V shed 5 bases, J shed 3 bases, and the junction held 13 bases outside the gene matches. The length of the CDR3 is 16 residues. CDR3 protein: CASSPLRGGWDYEQYF. In DNA, the CDR3 is TGTGCCAGCAGCCCACTTCGCGGGGGATGGGACTACGAGCAGTACTTC.

J is TRBJ2-7 and V is TRBV7-2; D possibly matches TRBD1 or TRBD2 (5 bases each). The CDR3 covers 17 residues. V was pared by 1 base and J by 4 bases, with 20 bases between. Germline V lookup: CDR1 SGHTA, CDR2 FQGNSA. CDR3 coding DNA: TGTGCCAGCAGCTTAGGGCCAACCGGGACGGTGGCGTACGAGCAGTACTTC. It translates to CASSLGPTGTVAYEQYF.

CDR3 DNA: TGTGCCAGCAGCTTTTACAGGGAAGATACGCAGTATTTT. Translating it yields CASSFYREDTQYF. The rearrangement joins TRBV11-2 to TRBJ2-3; perhaps TRBD1 as D (6 bases). The CDR3 sequence is 13 residues long. Germline V CDR1 and CDR2: SGHAT, FQNNGV. Trimming took off 3 bases at V and 5 bases at J, with 9 bases between the two ends.

The chain is built from TRBV7-9 and TRBJ1-1, with no clear D. This CDR3 region has 13 residues. The V end lost 7 bases, the J end lost 0 bases, and 9 bases lay between the germline ends. From germline, CDR1 is SEHNR and CDR2 FQNEAQ (reference sequence). The CDR3 sequence: CASTASMNTEAFF. Written as DNA, the CDR3 is TGTGCCAGCACAGCCTCGATGAACACTGAAGCTTTCTTT.

The CDR3 sequence is CASTAYRPSETYEQYF. CDR3 DNA: TGTGCCAGCACCGCTTACAGGCCGAGCGAAACGTACGAGCAGTACTTC. The V gene is TRBV7-9, the J gene TRBJ2-7; a weak D match, TRBD1 (5 bases). This CDR3 contains 16 residues. Germline CDR1 reads SEHNR; CDR2 reads FQNEAQ (reference sequence). The germline V and J ends were trimmed by 7 bases and 4 bases, with 23 bases remaining between them.